The 26 T cell receptor beta chains given below trace back to one sample, sequenced in a study of T cell repertoires in cytomegalovirus infection (dated by TCRdb to about 2019). Sequencing used an Illumina HiSeq 1500. Using fastp at Q25 and MiXCR, TCRdb reprocessed the public reads and kept productive beta chains. Every distinct CDR3 protein forms one entry, paired with its most common genes and DNA. The sample contains some 920,000 distinct CDR3 sequences, roughly 30% of them found a single time. Of the sample, about 14% is held by the ten largest clones. Their cognate antigens are unknown. What this sample's treatment or condition label stands for: in vitro stimulation with specific CMV peptide epitopes to enrich CMV-specific T cells. Specimen: cultured CD8+ T cells from PBMCs, collected from culture after CMV antigen stimulation. These receptors were taken from a human donor in good health (CMV status not recorded). Some clones in this sample may be carry-over from other donors' samples.

This clonotype has just a few counts. The chain links TRBV4-1 to TRBJ2-5, with TRBD1 matching over 7 bases. Germline V gene sequence: CDR1 MGHRA, CDR2 YSYEKL. V lost 0 bases, J lost 5 bases, and 6 bases stayed unmatched. The length of the CDR3 is 15 residues. The CDR3 is CASSQDQGVWETQYF. The CDR3, as DNA: TGCGCCAGCAGCCAAGACCAGGGGGTTTGGGAGACCCAGTACTTC.

This clonotype was seen a single time. The gene calls are TRBV28 and TRBJ2-6; D call uncertain. V was clipped by 3 bases and J by 6 bases, with 6 bases between them. The CDR3 is 13 residues long. The germline gives CDR1 MDHEN, CDR2 SYDVKM. CDR3 sequence: CASSFAQANVLTF. As DNA, the CDR3 is TGTGCCAGCAGTTTTGCACAGGCCAACGTCCTGACTTTC.

The chain couples TRBV10-3 to TRBJ2-2; TRBD2 agrees at 7 bases. CDR1 and CDR2 from the germline V gene are ENHRY and SYGVKD. V gave up 6 bases and J gave up 9 bases; unmatched junction bases: 7. This CDR3 has 13 residues. The CDR3 DNA is TGTGCCATCAGAGGACTAGTTCTGAGGGAGCTGTTTTTT. Translating it yields CAIRGLVLRELFF.

Only a few counts were recorded for this clonotype. This chain connects TRBV6-5 to TRBJ2-5; TRBD2 matches at 13 bases. CDR3 length: 17 amino acids. Trimming took 2 bases from V and 0 from J; bases not matched to a gene: 3. Germline V CDR1 and CDR2: MNHEY, SVGAGI. CDR3 in DNA: TGTGCCAGCAGTTACGGACTAGCGGGGGCCCACCAAGAGACCCAGTACTTC. This gives the protein CASSYGLAGAHQETQYF.

The V and J genes are TRBV7-9 and TRBJ2-3, with TRBD2 identical over 13 bases. This CDR3 has 19 residues. Per germline, CDR1 SEHNR and CDR2 FQNEAQ (reference sequence). The ends lost 5 bases at V and 4 bases at J; junction bases unmatched: 15. CDR3 protein: CASSRTSGGPRIPPDTQYF. As DNA, the CDR3 is TGTGCCAGCAGCCGGACTAGCGGGGGTCCTCGTATACCGCCAGATACGCAGTATTTT.

This chain links TRBV6-5 with TRBJ2-5, with 10 bases identical to TRBD1. The CDR3 runs 15 residues. Germline loops: CDR1 MNHEY, CDR2 SVGAGI. J gave up 5 bases and V 6 bases, and 9 bases lay outside the gene matches. In DNA form, the CDR3 reads TGTGCCAGCAGGGAGCGACAGGGGGCCTGGGAGACCCAGTACTTC. This gives the protein CASRERQGAWETQYF.

The rearrangement links TRBV19 to TRBJ1-5; 9 positions match TRBD1. CDR1 and CDR2 (germline): LNHDA, SQIVND (reference sequence). With 6 bases clipped from V and 2 bases from J, the junction kept 11 bases outside the gene matches. The CDR3 contains 17 residues. CDR3 sequence (DNA): TGTGCCAGTAGGCCCGGGACAGGGCGGAGGGGCAATCAGCCCCAGCATTTT. Protein: CASRPGTGRRGNQPQHF.

The chain is built from TRBV19 and TRBJ2-1; D remains ambiguous. Germline CDR1 and CDR2: LNHDA and SQIVND (reference sequence). This CDR3 spans 10 amino acids. CDR3 bases: TGTACAGTTCCCTACAATGAGCAGTTCTTC. Its protein product is CTVPYNEQFF. Full variable domain (missing parts from reference TRBV19 and TRBJ2-1): DGGITQSPKYLFRKEGQNVTLSCEQNLNHDAMYWYRQDPGQGLRLIYYSQIVNDFQKGDIAEGYSVSREKKESFPLTVTSAQKNPTAFYLCTVPYNEQFFGPGTRLTVL.

This clonotype has more than one count but fewer than ten. This chain connects TRBV6-1 to TRBJ2-7; D is possibly TRBD1 (6 bases). V lost 5 bases and J lost 2, with 16 bases in between. CDR3 length: 15 residues. Germline V CDR1 and CDR2: MNHNS, SASEGT. The CDR3 region has the DNA TGTGCCAGCAGTACCCGCCGGGACAAGGCCTACGAGCAGTACGTC. This codes for CASSTRRDKAYEQYV.

Only a few counts were recorded for this clonotype. V is TRBV4-3 and J is TRBJ2-1, with 7 bases that match TRBD2. This CDR3 is built from 19 residues. Trimming removed 3 bases from V and 5 bases from J; junction bases left unmatched: 19. Germline V gives CDR1 LGHNA, CDR2 YSLEER. CDR3 residues: CASSQAAGVAGGVHNEQFF. Here the CDR3 DNA reads TGCGCCAGCAGCCAGGCGGCGGGAGTAGCGGGTGGTGTTCACAATGAGCAGTTCTTC.

This clonotype was recorded a few times. This chain links TRBV7-9 with TRBJ2-1; 8 bases are shared with TRBD2. The CDR3 totals 16 residues. The V gene's germline CDR1 is SEHNR and CDR2 FQNEAQ (reference sequence). Germline trimming cut 5 bases from V and 7 bases from J; bases unmatched to any gene: 13. This CDR3 reads CASSPTGGRKVNEQFF. In DNA, the CDR3 is TGTGCCAGCAGCCCCACGGGGGGGCGTAAGGTAAATGAGCAGTTCTTC.

The chain carries TRBV10-3 and TRBJ2-2; D is undetermined. The germline V and J ends were trimmed by 7 bases and 2 bases, with 8 bases remaining between them. The CDR3 covers 13 residues. Germline V gene sequence: CDR1 ENHRY, CDR2 SYGVKD. In DNA form, the CDR3 reads TGTGCCATCAAGTCAGATAACACCGGGGAGCTGTTTTTT. Translation gives CAIKSDNTGELFF.

This clonotype appeared a few times. The CDR3 region is CASSSITGRETQYF. The CDR3, as DNA: TGTGCCAGCAGTAGCATAACAGGCCGGGAGACCCAGTACTTC. V and J are TRBV6-2 or TRBV6-3 and TRBJ2-5, with D tentatively TRBD1 (5 bases). Deletions cut 5 bases from V and 5 bases from J, with 15 bases between. CDR1 and CDR2 from the germline V gene are MNHEY and SVGEGT. The CDR3 runs to 14 residues.

The sample holds many counts of this clonotype. The rearrangement uses TRBV7-9 and TRBJ1-1; D perhaps matches TRBD1 (5 bases). V lost 6 bases, J lost 8 bases, and 16 bases lay in between. The CDR3 totals 13 residues. Germline V lookup: CDR1 SEHNR, CDR2 FQNEAQ (reference sequence). The CDR3 nucleotides read TGTGCCAGCAGTCGACCTGGGGGAACCGAAGCTTTCTTT. This codes for CASSRPGGTEAFF.

This clonotype was recorded only once. The chain is built from TRBV6-1 and TRBJ2-7, with 8 nucleotides matching TRBD2. The CDR3 is made up of 14 amino acids. Germline V gene sequence: CDR1 MNHNS, CDR2 SASEGT. The ends lost 7 bases at V and 4 bases at J; junction bases unmatched: 9. CDR3 DNA sequence: TGTGCCAGCACCCCGACTAGCGCTATATACGAGCAGTACTTC. Amino acids: CASTPTSAIYEQYF.

V gene TRBV20-1 combines with J gene TRBJ2-1; 7 nucleotides match TRBD2. The CDR3 extends over 17 amino acids. The junction had 12 bases not matched to a gene; V was cut back by 0 bases and J by 4 bases. Germline V gene sequence: CDR1 DFQATT, CDR2 SNEGSKA (reference sequence). In DNA, the CDR3 is TGCAGTGCTAGAGACCCGGGCCGAAGGGAGGGATACAATGAGCAGTTCTTC. It is translated as CSARDPGRREGYNEQFF.

The V call is TRBV29-1, the J call TRBJ2-7, with D hard to call. Germline assignment: CDR1 SQVTM and CDR2 ANQGSEA. The CDR3 totals 11 residues. Trimming cost V 3 bases and J 3 bases, with 6 bases left between them. The CDR3 DNA follows: TGCAGCGTTGATAAGGACTACGAGCAGTACTTC. This codes for CSVDKDYEQYF.

This clonotype appeared many times. The rearrangement links TRBV7-9 to TRBJ2-3; D may match TRBD1 or TRBD2 (5 bases each). With 3 bases removed from V and 0 bases from J, the gap between germline ends came to 10 bases. Germline V lookup: CDR1 SEHNR, CDR2 FQNEAQ (reference sequence). The CDR3 has 15 amino acids. This CDR3 reads CASSLGPLSTDTQYF. Written as DNA, the CDR3 is TGTGCCAGCAGCTTGGGACCCCTTAGCACAGATACGCAGTATTTT. The complete variable domain, with remaining parts taken from reference TRBV7-9 and TRBJ2-3, reads DTGVSQNPRHKITKRGQNVTFRCDPISEHNRLYWYRQTLGQGPEFLTYFQNEAQLEKSRLLSDRFSAERPKGSFSTLEIQRTEQGDSAMYLCASSLGPLSTDTQYFGPGTRLTVL.

This chain joins TRBV4-1 and TRBJ2-7, with D unresolved. Germline CDR1 MGHRA, CDR2 YSYEKL. The CDR3 extends over 14 amino acids. Trimming left V 1 base short and J 2 bases short, with 9 bases between. The DNA of the CDR3 is TGCGCCAGCAGCCAAGTCTTAGGACCCTACGAGCAGTACGTC. Translating it yields CASSQVLGPYEQYV.

The chain carries TRBV2 and TRBJ1-1, with a possible D match to TRBD1 (6 bases). Germline V gene data show CDR1 as SNHLY and CDR2 as FYNNEI. The CDR3 consists of 15 residues. V was shortened by 0 bases and J by 7 bases, with 15 bases between the two germline ends. CDR3 DNA sequence: TGTGCCAGCAGTGAAGCTCCTACCGGGACATATGAAGCTTTCTTT. Amino acid sequence: CASSEAPTGTYEAFF.

The V gene is TRBV7-8, the J gene TRBJ1-1, with a weak D call TRBD1 (5 bases). V was cut by 5 bases and J by 3 bases, with 10 bases left in between. Germline-derived CDR1 and CDR2 are SGHVS and FQNEAQ. The CDR3 has 13 residues. This CDR3 reads CASSLSGHTEAFF. The CDR3 DNA reads TGTGCCAGCAGCCTCTCGGGGCACACTGAAGCTTTCTTT.

This clonotype was detected a few times. The V gene is TRBV27, the J gene TRBJ2-1; no firm D call. The germline gives CDR1 MNHEY, CDR2 SMNVEV (reference sequence). This CDR3 region has 14 residues. The V gene lost 6 bases and the J gene lost 6 bases, with 15 bases spanning the gap. Here the CDR3 DNA reads TGTGCCAGCAGCTTAACCCCCATAGGCAATGAGCAGTTCTTC. Encoded protein: CASSLTPIGNEQFF.

This clonotype showed up just a few times. This chain uses TRBV7-6 with TRBJ2-7, with no clear D. CDR3 size: 16 residues. The germline gives CDR1 SGHVS, CDR2 FNYEAQ. V lost 5 bases and J lost 5, with 22 bases in between. The CDR3 region is CASSTHGSLKNDEQYF. CDR3 DNA: TGTGCCAGCAGCACACACGGGTCCCTCAAGAATGACGAGCAGTACTTC.

In this sample, this clonotype turned up a few times. This rearrangement joins TRBV6-1 to TRBJ2-3; D uncertain. Between the trimmed V and J ends, which lost 0 bases and 5 bases, there was a span of 12 bases. Germline CDR1 MNHNS, CDR2 SASEGT. The CDR3 totals 15 residues. The CDR3 reads CASSEADQPRDTQYF. CDR3 DNA sequence: TGTGCCAGCAGTGAAGCTGACCAGCCAAGAGATACGCAGTATTTT.

In its sample, this clonotype was seen many times. The V and J genes are TRBV12-3 or TRBV12-4 and TRBJ2-5; D is possibly TRBD2 (5 bases). The V gene lost 5 bases and the J gene lost 0 bases, with 13 bases spanning the gap. The CDR3 covers 15 residues. The CDR3 sequence: CASSDLRGNQETQYF. DNA of the CDR3: TGTGCCAGCAGTGACCTAAGAGGGAACCAAGAGACCCAGTACTTC.

The chain recombines TRBV12-5 with TRBJ1-1; TRBD1 matches 7 bases. The germline gives CDR1 LGHNT, CDR2 FRNRAP. This CDR3 region has 13 residues. The trim removed 2 bases at V and 5 bases at J, leaving 2 bases unmatched. The CDR3 is CASGLTQGTEAFF. The CDR3 DNA sequence: TGTGCTAGTGGTTTGACACAGGGGACTGAAGCTTTCTTT. The full variable domain, rest sourced from reference TRBV12-5 and TRBJ1-1, is DARVTQTPRHKVTEMGQEVTMRCQPILGHNTVFWYRQTMMQGLELLAYFRNRAPLDDSGMPKDRFSAEMPDATLATLKIQPSEPRDSAVYFCASGLTQGTEAFFGQGTRLTVV.